This TCR beta chain originates from a study of identical twins. This clonotype has just a few counts. Antigen: not known. Study outcomes and limitations: Low generation-probability sequences were in excess among twin-shared out-of-frame alpha sequences.

Via MiXCR, TCRdb re-called the 5' RACE reads, giving one row per CDR3 protein. The sample shows more than 200,000 distinct CDR3 sequences, about 14% of them seen only once. The sample comprised memory (CD45RO+) T cells sorted from blood. The receptor's source is a woman between 18 and 29 years old in good health.

The DNA of the CDR3 is TGTGCCATCAGTGTTTCCCCACTAGCGGGACAGGGGGCCCAGTACTTC. It encodes CAISVSPLAGQGAQYF. This chain connects TRBV10-3 to TRBJ2-5; perhaps TRBD1 as D (11 bases). Germline values: CDR1 ENHRY, CDR2 SYGVKD. This CDR3 spans 16 amino acids. V was shortened by 4 bases and J by 9 bases, with 24 bases between the two germline ends.